Below, 8 T cell receptor beta chains from the same sample are listed, as sequenced in a study of T cell responses to AZD1222 COVID-19 vaccine. Some clones are missing from TCRdb's copy, which holds only in-frame ones; the method was immunoSEQ multiplex PCR. Of roughly 100,000 clones in the sample, around 91% were seen once. The sequencing used peripheral blood, collected on day 0 of AZD1222 vaccination. The receptors were gathered from an adult in good health.

This chain connects TRBV7-9 to TRBJ1-2; TRBD1 aligns across 9 bases. Germline CDR1 is SEHNR and CDR2 is FQNEAQ (reference sequence). This CDR3 is 16 amino acids long. J lost 8 bases, V lost 5 bases, and 15 bases had no gene match. The DNA for the CDR3 is TGTGCCAGCAGCCCCCACACCGGGACAGGGATGGAAGGCTACACCTTC. Protein: CASSPHTGTGMEGYTF.

The rearrangement uses TRBV27 and TRBJ2-3, with D perhaps matching TRBD1 (6 bases). CDR1 MNHEY and CDR2 SMNVEV come from the germline V gene (reference sequence). The V and J ends lost 4 bases and 5 bases respectively, with 10 bases between them. The CDR3 has 13 amino acids. The CDR3 region is CASSYRVRDTQYF. CDR3 bases: TGTGCCAGCAGTTACAGGGTGAGAGATACGCAGTATTTT.

The chain is built from TRBV2 and TRBJ2-5, with D maybe TRBD1 (6 bases). The germline V gene has CDR1 SNHLY and CDR2 FYNNEI. The length of the CDR3 is 15 residues. The V end was cut by 7 bases, the J end by 4 bases, with 19 bases between. Written as DNA, the CDR3 is TGTGCCAGCACCGGCAGGGGTTTTTCAGGAGAGACCCAGTACTTC. It codes for CASTGRGFSGETQYF.

This clone was seen a single time. V and J are TRBV4-3 and TRBJ2-7, with TRBD2 as a possible D gene (6 bases). Trimming took 1 base from V and 5 from J, leaving 15 bases between them. Per germline, CDR1 LGHNA and CDR2 YSLEER. There are 15 residues in the CDR3. CDR3 nucleotide sequence: TGCGCCAGCAGCCAAGCACTCCGGGGGATCCACGAGCAGTACTTC. Translating it yields CASSQALRGIHEQYF.

The chain combines TRBV7-8 with TRBJ2-5, with 8 bases that match TRBD2. The CDR3 totals 17 residues. The V and J ends lost 2 bases and 5 bases, in that order; junction bases with no gene match: 13. Per the germline V gene, CDR1 is SGHVS and CDR2 is FQNEAQ. The CDR3 nucleotides read TGTGCCAGCAGCTTAAGTTCATCGGGGGGGCCCCTGGAGACCCAGTACTTC. This gives the protein CASSLSSSGGPLETQYF. Full variable domain (missing parts from reference TRBV7-8 and TRBJ2-5): GAGVSQSPRYKVAKRGQDVALRCDPISGHVSLFWYQQALGQGPEFLTYFQNEAQLDKSGLPSDRFFAERPEGSVSTLKIQRTQQEDSAVYLCASSLSSSGGPLETQYFGPGTRLLVL.

The V call is TRBV19, the J call TRBJ1-2, with D perhaps TRBD1 (6 bases). Trimming shortened V by 6 bases and J by 4 bases, and 15 bases separated the two germline ends. CDR3 length: 14 amino acids. CDR1 and CDR2 (germline): LNHDA, SQIVND (reference sequence). Here the CDR3 reads CASSVNWGLYGYTF. The CDR3 DNA reads as TGTGCCAGTAGCGTGAATTGGGGGCTCTATGGCTACACCTTC.

The rearrangement links TRBV11-1 to TRBJ2-3; perhaps TRBD2 as D (7 bases). V shed 3 bases and J shed 3 bases, with 16 bases lying between them. CDR3 length: 16 amino acids. CDR1 is SGHAT, CDR2 FQDESV, per germline (reference sequence). CDR3 DNA sequence: TGTGCCAGCAGCTTGCTGTCGGGGGGCCTAACAGATACGCAGTATTTT. This gives the protein CASSLLSGGLTDTQYF.

The V gene is TRBV29-1, the J gene TRBJ2-7; 9 nucleotides line up with TRBD1. V lost 4 bases, J lost 5 bases, and 12 bases stayed unmatched. The CDR3 covers 15 residues. CDR1 and CDR2 (germline): SQVTM, ANQGSEA. CDR3 sequence: CSVGDPGQGNNEQYF. CDR3 DNA sequence: TGCAGCGTTGGGGATCCGGGACAGGGAAATAACGAGCAGTACTTC.